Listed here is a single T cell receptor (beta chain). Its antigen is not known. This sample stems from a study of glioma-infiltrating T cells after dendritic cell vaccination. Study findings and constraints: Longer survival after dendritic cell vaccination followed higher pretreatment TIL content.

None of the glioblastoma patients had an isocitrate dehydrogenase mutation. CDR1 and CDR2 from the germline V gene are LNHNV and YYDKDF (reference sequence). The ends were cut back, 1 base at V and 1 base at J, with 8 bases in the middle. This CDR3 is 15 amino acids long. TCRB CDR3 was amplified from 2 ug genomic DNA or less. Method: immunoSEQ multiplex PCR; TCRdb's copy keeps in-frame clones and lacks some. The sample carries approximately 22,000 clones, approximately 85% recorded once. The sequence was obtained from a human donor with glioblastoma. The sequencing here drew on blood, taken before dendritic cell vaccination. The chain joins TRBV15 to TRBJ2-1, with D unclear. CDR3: CATSRGVRSYNEQFF. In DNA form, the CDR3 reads TGTGCCACCAGCAGAGGAGTGCGGTCCTACAATGAGCAGTTCTTC.